What follows are 10 T cell receptor beta chains derived from one specimen sequenced in a study of shared clonotypes between healthy human individuals. TCRdb keeps only in-frame clones here, not all; method: immunoSEQ multiplex PCR. The data show over 100,000 clones, approximately 70% seen once. Sample: memory CD8+ T cells sorted from blood. This sample's subset: CD45RO+ cells pooled with CCR7-negative TemRA cells. The receptors come from a woman aged 30 to 39 in good health.

J is TRBJ2-5 and V is TRBV11-2; TRBD2 matches 9 bases. The DNA end is a closer match to TRBJ2-7, so the J assignment may be wrong. Germline V CDR1 and CDR2: SGHAT, FQNNGV. CDR3 length: 15 amino acids. CDR3 amino acids: CASSSRDSGSYEQYF. The CDR3 nucleotides are TGTGCCAGCAGCTCCAGAGATAGCGGGAGCTACGAGCAGTACTTC.

This clone has more than one count but fewer than ten. The chain joins TRBV27 to TRBJ2-7; 10 bases align to TRBD2. Germline V lookup: CDR1 MNHEY, CDR2 SMNVEV (reference sequence). This CDR3 region has 12 residues. V dropped 8 bases and J dropped 7; count of bases not matched to a gene: 5. CDR3 sequence reads: CASQREGGEQYF. The CDR3 nucleotides are TGTGCCAGCCAGCGGGAGGGTGGAGAGCAGTACTTC.

J is TRBJ1-4 and V is TRBV12-2; the DNA was not used to check the table's D call, TRBD1. TRBV12-2 is classified as a pseudogene. This CDR3 is 14 amino acids long. The CDR3 nucleotides read TGTGCAAGTCTCCTTGTCAGGGTTAATGAAAAACTGTTTTTT. Its translation is CASLLVRVNEKLFF.

The V call is TRBV11-2, the J call TRBJ2-7; no firm D call. V was trimmed by 5 bases and J by 2 bases, leaving 10 bases between them. The CDR3 loop spans 13 amino acids. Germline CDR1 reads SGHAT; CDR2 reads FQNNGV. The chain's CDR3 is CASSPLTAYEQYF. The CDR3 DNA sequence: TGTGCCAGCAGCCCCCTAACCGCCTACGAGCAGTACTTC.

The CDR3 spells CASRHGRVWAGELFF. CDR3 DNA: TGTGCCAGCAGGCACGGAAGGGTATGGGCCGGGGAGCTGTTTTTT. V is TRBV6-5 and J is TRBJ2-2; D remains unclear. V shed 6 bases and J shed 6 bases, with 17 bases lying between them. Germline CDR1 reads MNHEY; CDR2 reads SVGAGI. The CDR3 runs 15 residues.

The chain links TRBV27 to TRBJ2-7, with a weak D call TRBD1 (5 bases). Germline CDR1 reads MNHEY; CDR2 reads SMNVEV (reference sequence). The V gene lost 9 bases and the J gene lost 3 bases, with 15 bases spanning the gap. This CDR3 spans 13 amino acids. The CDR3 nucleotides are TGTGCCAGACCTAGAGGACATTACTACGAGCAGTACTTC. Its protein is CARPRGHYYEQYF.

This clone was observed once. The V and J genes are TRBV11-2 and TRBJ1-2; a weak D match, TRBD1 (5 bases). The CDR3 is made up of 14 amino acids. V was trimmed by 5 bases and J by 6 bases, leaving 16 bases between them. CDR1 and CDR2 (germline): SGHAT, FQNNGV. CDR3 bases: TGTGCCAGCAGCCGACTACAGGTGATCGATGGCTACACCTTC. Translating it yields CASSRLQVIDGYTF.

This chain connects TRBV27 to TRBJ2-7; no definite D call. Trimming cost V 2 bases and J 10 bases, with 15 bases left between them. This CDR3 has 13 residues. Germline V gene sequence: CDR1 MNHEY, CDR2 SMNVEV (reference sequence). CDR3 in DNA: TGTGCCAGCAGTTTAAGCCGACTGCAGCAACAGTACTTC. This gives the protein CASSLSRLQQQYF.

Remarks on this clone: Given a far larger clone just one base away, this is likely a sequencing read error. V and J are TRBV4-2 and TRBJ1-1; D ambiguous. V lost 2 bases and J 0 bases, leaving 10 bases between the germline ends. This CDR3 has 15 amino acids. CDR1 is LGHNA, CDR2 YNFKEQ, per germline. CDR3 sequence reads: CASSQTLTVNTEAFF. The CDR3 nucleotides are TGTGCCAGCAGCCAAACCCTGACGGTGAACACTGAAGCTTTCTTT.

This clone was found a few times. The chain combines TRBV6-1 with TRBJ2-7, with D unresolved. Germline V gives CDR1 MNHNS, CDR2 SASEGT. This CDR3 contains 14 residues. Trimming took 3 bases from V and 2 from J, leaving 11 bases between them. The CDR3 protein is CASSDGPEAYEQYF. The DNA for the CDR3 is TGTGCCAGCAGTGATGGGCCAGAAGCCTACGAGCAGTACTTC.